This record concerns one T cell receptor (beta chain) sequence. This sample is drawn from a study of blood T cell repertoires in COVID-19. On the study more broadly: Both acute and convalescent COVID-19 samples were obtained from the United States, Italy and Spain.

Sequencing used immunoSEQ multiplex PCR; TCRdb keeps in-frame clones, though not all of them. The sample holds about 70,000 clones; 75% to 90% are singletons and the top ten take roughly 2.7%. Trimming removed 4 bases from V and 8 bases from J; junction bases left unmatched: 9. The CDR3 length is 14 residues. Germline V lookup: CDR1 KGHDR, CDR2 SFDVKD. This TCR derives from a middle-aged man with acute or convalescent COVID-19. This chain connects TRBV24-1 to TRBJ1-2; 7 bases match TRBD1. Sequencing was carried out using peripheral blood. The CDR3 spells CATSDRDRVRGYTF. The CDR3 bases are TGTGCCACCAGTGACCGCGACAGGGTACGAGGCTACACCTTC.